Detailed here is one TCR beta chain. TCRdb keeps only in-frame clones here, not all; method: immunoSEQ multiplex PCR. The sample has around 80,000 clones; about nine tenths are singletons. This sample is drawn from a study of technical replicates of blood from a handful of donors. The sequencing input was T cells isolated from PBMCs. This TCR derives from a human donor in good health.

CDR3 sequence reads: CASSQSGRADEQYF. The CDR3 coding sequence is TGCGCCAGCAGCCAATCCGGGAGGGCAGACGAGCAGTACTTC. This sequence joins TRBV4-1 and TRBJ2-7; 8 bases match TRBD2. The CDR3 runs to 14 residues. With V trimmed by 2 bases and J by 5 bases, 5 bases remained unmatched. Germline CDR1 is MGHRA and CDR2 is YSYEKL.